This section outlines one T cell receptor beta chain sequence together with its context. Antigen unknown. The repertoire was sequenced with immunoSEQ multiplex PCR; TCRdb's copy has only in-frame clones and lacks some. This table has roughly 380,000 clones, about 96% appearing once. The data originate from a study of shared clonotypes between healthy human individuals. General study results and limits: Between a few donors, naive CD4 clonotypes were shared at a level of around 5.1%.

Caucasian adults residing in Nashville, Tennessee made up all the donors. What CD8 memory combined were CD45RO+ cells and CCR7-negative CD45RA+ TemRA cells. The sequenced material came from memory CD8+ T cells sorted from blood. Subset noted: CD45RO+ cells pooled with CCR7-negative TemRA cells. The source of this sequence is a man aged 25-45 years in good health.

This CDR3 is CASSLGVAGDTQYF. The CDR3 DNA is TGCGCCAGCAGCTTGGGAGTAGCGGGAGATACGCAGTATTTT. The chain uses TRBV5-1 and TRBJ2-3, with TRBD2 identical over 7 bases. This CDR3 is 14 amino acids long. J lost 5 bases, V lost 0 bases, and 3 bases had no gene match. The germline gives CDR1 SGHRS, CDR2 YFSETQ.